The 31 T cell receptor beta chains in this list originate from one sample, sequenced in a study of patients and donors after allogeneic stem cell transplantation. MiXCR, run by TCRdb on the RT-PCR reads, gives a single entry per CDR3 protein. The sample consists of about a million distinct CDR3 sequences, over 15% of them appearing once. Sequencing was done on a sample of blood, either unsorted or a sorted T cell fraction (not recorded which). The receptors originated from a human donor who was either an allogeneic HSCT recipient or a stem cell or donor lymphocyte infusion donor (not recorded which). It is not recorded whose cells these are; they may come from a transplant donor.

This clonotype has more than one count but fewer than ten. This chain uses TRBV27 with TRBJ1-2; maybe TRBD1 (5 bases). Germline CDR1 is MNHEY and CDR2 is SMNVEV (reference sequence). Trimming took off 4 bases at V and 3 bases at J, with 15 bases between the two ends. The CDR3 consists of 15 residues. The CDR3 nucleotides are TGTGCCAGCAGTTCCGCAGGGAAAGGGGACTATGGCTACACCTTC. It encodes CASSSAGKGDYGYTF.

The chain couples TRBV10-3 to TRBJ2-3, with unresolved D. Germline loops: CDR1 ENHRY, CDR2 SYGVKD. V dropped 6 bases and J dropped 1 base, with 26 bases sitting between them. This CDR3 has 19 residues. CDR3 coding DNA: TGTGCCATCAGCGCTCTTGCCCGGAAGCCCCGAAACGGCACAGATACGCAGTATTTT. It translates to CAISALARKPRNGTDTQYF.

As concerns this clonotype: At one boundary the junction diverges from the germline segment, which might be a read error. The chain combines TRBV20-1 with TRBJ1-1; a weak D match, TRBD1 (5 bases). The CDR3 is 15 residues long. Germline V gene lookup returns CDR1 DFQATT and CDR2 SNEGSKA (reference sequence). CDR3: CSATNPEGRNAEAFF. For the CDR3, the DNA is TGCAGTGCTACTAATCCGGAGGGACGGAACGCTGAAGCTTTCTTT.

This clonotype was recorded at least ten times. The rearrangement uses TRBV15 and TRBJ2-1; D is ambiguous. V dropped 2 bases and J dropped 0 bases, with 8 bases sitting between them. The CDR3 spans 15 residues. Germline V gene lookup returns CDR1 LNHNV and CDR2 YYDKDF (reference sequence). The CDR3 bases are TGTGCCACCAGCAGAAAACTGAGCTCCTACAATGAGCAGTTCTTC. Encoded protein: CATSRKLSSYNEQFF.

The chain links TRBV20-1 to TRBJ2-2, with TRBD1 matching 7 bases. With V trimmed by 6 bases and J by 5 bases, 6 bases remained unmatched. Per the germline V gene, CDR1 is DFQATT and CDR2 is SNEGSKA (reference sequence). The CDR3 is 13 residues long. Here the CDR3 reads CSARDRATGELFF. The CDR3 nucleotides are TGCAGTGCCCGGGACAGAGCTACCGGGGAGCTGTTTTTT.

The V gene is TRBV3-1, the J gene TRBJ2-7; D is possibly TRBD1 (6 bases). CDR3 length: 12 amino acids. V gave up 0 bases and J gave up 12 bases, with 12 bases separating them. CDR1 is LGHDT and CDR2 is YNNKEL in the germline V gene (reference sequence). The DNA of the CDR3 is TGTGCCAGCAGCCAAGACAGCAGGGGTGCGTACTTC. Encoded protein: CASSQDSRGAYF.

The gene calls are TRBV4-3 and TRBJ1-2; TRBD1 might be the D (6 bases). The CDR3 has 14 residues. V lost 0 bases and J 4 bases, leaving 9 bases between the germline ends. Germline-derived CDR1 and CDR2 are LGHNA and YSLEER. This CDR3 reads CASSQDSGVYGYTF. In nucleotides, the CDR3 is TGCGCCAGCAGCCAAGATTCAGGGGTCTATGGCTACACCTTC.

A few counts support this clonotype. CDR3 bases: TGTGCCAGCAACGGGCCACAAGAGACCCAGTACTTC. It codes for CASNGPQETQYF. J is TRBJ2-5 and V is TRBV12-3 or TRBV12-4, with D unresolved. This CDR3 has 12 amino acids. Trimming shortened V by 7 bases and J by 2 bases, and 8 bases separated the two germline ends.

This clonotype has more than one count but fewer than ten. The gene calls are TRBV20-1 and TRBJ2-5, with D tentatively TRBD2 (6 bases). Germline V gives CDR1 DFQATT, CDR2 SNEGSKA (reference sequence). Trimming took off 1 base at V and 5 bases at J, with 14 bases between the two ends. The CDR3 sequence is 14 residues long. CDR3 residues: CSARASEGFETQYF. CDR3 nucleotide sequence: TGCAGTGCTAGAGCTAGCGAAGGTTTCGAGACCCAGTACTTC.

Many counts were recorded for this clonotype. This chain connects TRBV12-3 or TRBV12-4 to TRBJ2-3; D could derive from TRBD1 or TRBD2 (5 bases each). The V end was cut by 6 bases, the J end by 5 bases, with 18 bases between. This CDR3 has 15 amino acids. The CDR3 nucleotides are TGTGCCAGCAGCGCAGATTTGAGGGGTGGAGATACGCAGTATTTT. Residues: CASSADLRGGDTQYF.

The chain recombines TRBV30 with TRBJ1-3, with D unresolved. This CDR3 comprises 13 residues. V dropped 8 bases and J dropped 0 bases, with 11 bases sitting between them. Germline CDR1 GTSNPN, CDR2 SVGIG (reference sequence). CDR3 loop: CARKGDSGNTIYF. DNA for the CDR3: TGTGCCCGTAAAGGCGACTCTGGAAACACCATATATTTT.

This clonotype was observed a handful of times. V and J are TRBV29-1 and TRBJ2-5, with TRBD1 as a possible D gene (6 bases). V lost 5 bases and J lost 5, with 18 bases in between. Germline CDR1 reads SQVTM; CDR2 reads ANQGSEA. CDR3 length: 14 residues. CDR3 nucleotides: TGCAGCGTTTTTCACAGCAAAAGGGGGGAGACCCAGTACTTC. It codes for CSVFHSKRGETQYF.

This clonotype appeared a few times. V gene TRBV25-1 combines with J gene TRBJ2-1; D not certain. The CDR3 runs to 15 residues. CDR1 is MGHDK and CDR2 is SYGVNS in the germline V gene. V dropped 3 bases and J dropped 4 bases, with 13 bases sitting between them. DNA of the CDR3: TGTGCCAGCAGTGACTCCCTAGGACCATACAATGAGCAGTTCTTC. It encodes CASSDSLGPYNEQFF.

The CDR3 spells CASSQDPSGGHTDTQYF. The CDR3 DNA sequence: TGCGCCAGCAGCCAAGATCCTAGCGGGGGGCACACAGATACGCAGTATTTT. This chain connects TRBV4-3 to TRBJ2-3; 11 nucleotides agree with TRBD2. Per germline, CDR1 LGHNA and CDR2 YSLEER. Trimming cost V 0 bases and J 2 bases; bases outside gene matches: 4. The CDR3 is 17 residues long.

This clonotype was seen a handful of times. The chain joins TRBV4-3 to TRBJ1-3, with TRBD1 matching 8 bases. CDR1 is LGHNA, CDR2 YSLEER, per germline. The junction had 8 bases not matched to a gene; V was cut back by 0 bases and J by 4 bases. This CDR3 comprises 17 residues. CDR3 residues: CASSQDGTGLGGNTIYF. CDR3 bases: TGCGCCAGCAGCCAAGATGGGACAGGCCTTGGAGGAAACACCATATATTTT.

The chain is built from TRBV20-1 and TRBJ1-1; D is ambiguous. Trimming removed 5 bases from V and 7 bases from J, with 8 bases in between. Germline V gene sequence: CDR1 DFQATT, CDR2 SNEGSKA (reference sequence). CDR3 length: 10 amino acids. This CDR3 reads CSAGQVEAFF. In DNA form, the CDR3 reads TGCAGTGCTGGTCAGGTTGAAGCTTTCTTT.

This clonotype was recorded a few times. The V and J genes are TRBV10-3 and TRBJ1-3; maybe TRBD1 (6 bases). V lost 10 bases and J 1 base, leaving 14 bases between the germline ends. The CDR3 has 14 residues. The germline V gene encodes CDR1 ENHRY and CDR2 SYGVKD. The CDR3 bases are TGTGCCACCGCGGACAGCACTTCTGGAAACACCATATATTTT. It yields the protein CATADSTSGNTIYF.

This clonotype was counted a few times. V usage is TRBV29-1 and J usage is TRBJ1-3; TRBD1 agrees at 10 bases. This CDR3 is built from 15 residues. V shed 6 bases, J shed 1 base, and the junction held 6 bases outside the gene matches. Looked up from germline, CDR1 is SQVTM and CDR2 is ANQGSEA. The CDR3 DNA follows: TGCAGCGTCGTGACAGGGGGCGCATCTGGAAACACCATATATTTT. As protein: CSVVTGGASGNTIYF.

This clonotype was found a few times. The gene calls are TRBV27 and TRBJ1-1; TRBD1 matches at 9 bases. The ends lost 3 bases at V and 6 bases at J; junction bases unmatched: 17. CDR1 is MNHEY, CDR2 SMNVEV, per germline (reference sequence). The CDR3 consists of 18 residues. This CDR3 reads CASSFLLPGQGVMAEAFF. CDR3 DNA: TGTGCCAGCAGTTTCCTTCTACCGGGACAGGGTGTGATGGCTGAAGCTTTCTTT.

This chain joins TRBV5-1 and TRBJ2-2; the match to TRBD1 covers 8 bases. Per germline, CDR1 SGHRS and CDR2 YFSETQ. CDR3 size: 14 residues. V lost 8 bases and J lost 1; bases outside the gene matches: 4. DNA for the CDR3: TGCGCCAGTTGTACAGGGGGGAACACCGGGGAGCTGTTTTTT. Its protein is CASCTGGNTGELFF.

This clonotype has more than one count but fewer than ten. The chain uses TRBV24-1 and TRBJ2-2; D is perhaps TRBD2 (6 bases). Looked up from germline, CDR1 is KGHDR and CDR2 is SFDVKD. Trimming removed 8 bases from V and 2 bases from J, with 17 bases in between. The CDR3 is 16 amino acids. CDR3 bases: TGTGCCACCAACGGCGGGGAGGCAATAAACACCGGGGAGCTGTTTTTT. This encodes CATNGGEAINTGELFF.

This clonotype was seen a few times. V usage is TRBV6-1 and J usage is TRBJ2-3; maybe TRBD1 (7 bases). The CDR3 loop spans 14 amino acids. Germline V gives CDR1 MNHNS, CDR2 SASEGT. V was trimmed by 0 bases and J by 14 bases, leaving 18 bases between them. For the CDR3, the DNA is TGTGCCAGCAGTGAAGCGAGTCGGCGGGACAGTCGGTATTTT. It yields the protein CASSEASRRDSRYF.

This clonotype was detected a few times. The V and J genes are TRBV28 and TRBJ2-7; D remains ambiguous. V was shortened by 11 bases and J by 6 bases, with 8 bases between the two germline ends. The germline V gene encodes CDR1 MDHEN and CDR2 SYDVKM. The CDR3 contains 9 residues. This CDR3 is CAALVEQYF. The CDR3 coding sequence is TGTGCCGCGCTGGTCGAGCAGTACTTC.

This chain links TRBV27 with TRBJ2-2; no clear D gene. V was shortened by 0 bases and J by 7 bases, with 9 bases between the two germline ends. In germline, CDR1 is MNHEY, CDR2 SMNVEV (reference sequence). This CDR3 region has 14 residues. The CDR3 coding sequence is TGTGCCAGCAGTTTATCGATGGGTGGCGGGGAGCTGTTTTTT. It encodes CASSLSMGGGELFF.

This clonotype appeared a few times. The V and J genes are TRBV12-3 or TRBV12-4 and TRBJ2-3; tentatively, D is TRBD1 (5 bases). The CDR3 extends over 17 amino acids. Trimming stripped 5 bases from V and 0 bases from J, with 18 bases between. CDR3 nucleotide sequence: TGTGCCAGCAGTCGCCTGGGGCAGATCACTAGCACAGATACGCAGTATTTT. Protein: CASSRLGQITSTDTQYF.

This clonotype was seen a few times. This chain joins TRBV11-2 and TRBJ2-5, with D possibly TRBD2 on 5 matching bases. The V end lost 3 bases, the J end lost 7 bases, and 15 bases lay between the germline ends. This CDR3 contains 14 residues. Germline V gives CDR1 SGHAT, CDR2 FQNNGV. The CDR3 sequence is CASSFKINGRTQYF. DNA for the CDR3: TGTGCCAGCAGCTTCAAAATTAATGGGAGGACCCAGTACTTC.

This clonotype has more than one count but fewer than ten. The rearrangement uses TRBV24-1 and TRBJ1-2, with 9 nucleotides matching TRBD1. The germline CDR1 and CDR2 sequences are KGHDR and SFDVKD. The length of the CDR3 is 19 residues. V trimming: 3 bases; J trimming: 2 bases; junction bases outside the gene matches: 15. CDR3 loop: CATSDTGQGISSPNYGYTF. CDR3 sequence (DNA): TGTGCCACCAGTGATACGGGACAGGGAATCAGCTCCCCGAACTATGGCTACACCTTC.

The chain carries TRBV6-1 and TRBJ2-3; D gene unclear. Trimming left V 6 bases short and J 2 bases short, with 15 bases between. There are 15 residues in the CDR3. The germline CDR1 and CDR2 sequences are MNHNS and SASEGT. This chain's CDR3 is CASSRRLFHTDTQYF. The DNA of the CDR3 is TGTGCCAGCAGCCGTCGTCTTTTTCACACAGATACGCAGTATTTT.

The chain uses TRBV15 and TRBJ1-1, with D maybe TRBD1 (6 bases). The germline CDR1 and CDR2 sequences are LNHNV and YYDKDF (reference sequence). The length of the CDR3 is 14 residues. V lost 3 bases, J lost 5 bases, and 13 bases lay in between. The chain's CDR3 is CATSSTLRGTEAFF. In DNA, the CDR3 is TGTGCCACCAGCAGTACCTTAAGGGGGACTGAAGCTTTCTTT.

This rearrangement joins TRBV5-6 to TRBJ2-7, with TRBD2 as a possible D gene (5 bases). The CDR3 length is 15 residues. Germline CDR1 SGHDT, CDR2 YYEEEE. Trimming cost V 3 bases and J 5 bases, with 18 bases left between them. The CDR3 spells CASSSEQGLYHEQYF. The CDR3 DNA reads TGTGCCAGCAGCTCGGAACAAGGACTTTACCACGAGCAGTACTTC. The entire variable domain, with the rest obtained from reference TRBV5-6 and TRBJ2-7, is as follows: DAGVTQSPTHLIKTRGQQVTLRCSPKSGHDTVSWYQQALGQGPQFIFQYYEEEERQRGNFPDRFSGHQFPNYSSELNVNALLLGDSALYLCASSSEQGLYHEQYFGPGTRLTVT.

This clonotype is a singleton in its sample. This rearrangement joins TRBV20-1 to TRBJ1-1, with unresolved D. V was shortened by 5 bases and J by 0 bases, with 13 bases between the two germline ends. The CDR3 is made up of 14 amino acids. CDR1 and CDR2 (germline): DFQATT, SNEGSKA (reference sequence). The CDR3 loop is CSAVEGGLNTEAFF. CDR3 DNA: TGCAGTGCTGTGGAGGGAGGGCTGAACACTGAAGCTTTCTTT.